Below, one T cell receptor beta chain is given with its context. Antigen specificity is unknown. CD45RO/CCR7/CD25/CD127/CD95/CD27 separated CD4+ naive, central memory, regulatory and stem cell-like memory cells by sorting. This sample stems from a study of beta chain features in type 1 diabetes. Overall study findings and caveats: For Type 1 diabetes patients, all four CD4+ subsets carried TCRB CDR3s that were moderately but significantly shorter. Within patients, naive, central memory and Treg TCRB repertoires seemed more similar than within healthy donors.

The V end lost 0 bases, the J end lost 7 bases, and 18 bases lay between the germline ends. Germline values: CDR1 MNHEY, CDR2 SVGAGI. This CDR3 comprises 16 residues. Isolated RNA was reverse transcribed in full, so expressed TCRB transcripts were sequenced. Using immunoSEQ multiplex PCR, the repertoire was profiled, and TCRdb retains in-frame clones only, with some absent. Of 250,000 to 350,000 clones listed, 13% to 15% are singletons. This receptor was obtained from a man aged 25 to 40 with type 1 diabetes. The V and J genes are TRBV6-5 and TRBJ1-2, with TRBD1 as a possible D gene (5 bases). The sequenced sample was naive CD4+ T cells from blood. The CDR3 DNA is TGTGCCAGCAGTTACTCCGCGACAGCGAAAGAATTTGGCTACACCTTC. Amino acid sequence: CASSYSATAKEFGYTF.